This T cell receptor (beta chain) came from a study of shared clonotypes between healthy human individuals. Findings and limits, study-wide: Few donors restricted represented genetic and exposure-history diversity.

Positive CCR7 selection of CD45RO-negative cells yielded the naive CD8 cells, and terminally differentiated effector memory CD45RA+ cells were excluded. The donors were all Caucasian adults (living in Nashville, Tennessee). The germline CDR1 and CDR2 sequences are SNHLY and FYNNEI. V lost 4 bases, J lost 2 bases, and 6 bases lay in between. This CDR3 is 12 amino acids long. Genomic DNA belonging to each subset was distributed in equal measure over several immunoSEQ plates. Sequencing was performed with immunoSEQ multiplex PCR; in TCRdb, only in-frame clones are kept and a portion is missing. The sample contains millions of clones, about 93% of which appear only once. A remark on this clone: The antigen is not known.

The chain employs TRBV2 and TRBJ2-7, with unresolved D. This TCR came from a man between 18 and 35 years old in good health. Some clones in this sample may be carry-over from other donors' samples. The sequencing input was naive CD8+ T cells from PBMCs. CDR3 nucleotide sequence: TGTGCCAGCAGTGGAAATACCTACGAGCAGTACTTC. This gives the protein CASSGNTYEQYF.